The clone carrying this T cell receptor beta chain was seen a few times. TCRdb recomputed calls from the RT-PCR reads with MiXCR, one row per CDR3 protein. The table shows about 520,000 distinct CDR3 sequences, with about 25% occurring only once. Trimming left V 6 bases short and J 1 base short, with 14 bases between. Germline V gene data show CDR1 as DFQATT and CDR2 as SNEGSKA (reference sequence). The length of the CDR3 is 14 residues. The record originates from a study of response to subunit inactivated influenza vaccine. The receptor comes from a middle-aged man who received an inactivated influenza vaccine. The chain uses TRBV20-1 and TRBJ2-3; no clear D gene. The sequenced sample was CD4+ T cells sorted from PBMCs, obtained 5 days after vaccination. The DNA of the CDR3 is TGCAGTGCCCCACCGTGGGCCGGCACAGATACGCAGTATTTT. Translating gives CSAPPWAGTDTQYF.